This TCR beta chain was retrieved from a study of blood T cell repertoires in COVID-19. Study as a whole: There were acute and convalescent COVID-19 samples, and they came from the United States, Italy and Spain. PBMCs, B-cell-depleted T cells, or T cells provided the cDNA or gDNA that made up the material.

Original processing methods: Quantification of nucleated cells was approximated via reference gene primer amplification. Using immunoSEQ multiplex PCR, the repertoire was profiled, and TCRdb retains in-frame clones only, with some absent. V and J calls and clone size come straight from that table; D and trimming were deduced from the DNA. The sample lists some 250,000 clones, around 86% occurring once. The J segment lost 2 bases and the V segment lost 4 bases, leaving 6 bases of the junction unmatched. CDR3 length: 16 residues. CDR1 and CDR2 from the germline V gene are MRHNA and SNTAGT. The TCR originated in a woman aged 25 to 45 who had recovered from COVID-19. Sequencing used peripheral blood. The rearrangement joins TRBV6-4 to TRBJ2-3, with 10 bases fitting TRBD2. CDR3 sequence reads: CASSALAGASTDTQYF. DNA of the CDR3: TGTGCCAGCAGTGCCCTAGCGGGGGCTTCCACAGATACGCAGTATTTT.